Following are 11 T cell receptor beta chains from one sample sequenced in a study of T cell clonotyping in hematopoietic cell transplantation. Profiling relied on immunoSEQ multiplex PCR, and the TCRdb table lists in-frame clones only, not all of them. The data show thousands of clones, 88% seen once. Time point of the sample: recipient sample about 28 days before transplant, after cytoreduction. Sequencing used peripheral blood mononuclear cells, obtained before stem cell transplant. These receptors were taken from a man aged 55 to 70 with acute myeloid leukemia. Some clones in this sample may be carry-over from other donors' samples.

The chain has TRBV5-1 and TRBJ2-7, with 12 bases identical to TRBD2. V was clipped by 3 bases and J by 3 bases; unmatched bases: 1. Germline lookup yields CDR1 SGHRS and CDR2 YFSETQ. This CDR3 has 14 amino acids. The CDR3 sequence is CASSWTSGNYEQYF. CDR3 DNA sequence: TGCGCCAGCAGCTGGACTAGCGGGAACTACGAGCAGTACTTC.

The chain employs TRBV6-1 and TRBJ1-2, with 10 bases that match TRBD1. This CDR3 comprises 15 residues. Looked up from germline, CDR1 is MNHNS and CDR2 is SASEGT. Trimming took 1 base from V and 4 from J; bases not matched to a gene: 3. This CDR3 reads CASSEGTGGGYGYTF. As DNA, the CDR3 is TGTGCCAGCAGTGAAGGGACAGGGGGGGGCTATGGCTACACCTTC.

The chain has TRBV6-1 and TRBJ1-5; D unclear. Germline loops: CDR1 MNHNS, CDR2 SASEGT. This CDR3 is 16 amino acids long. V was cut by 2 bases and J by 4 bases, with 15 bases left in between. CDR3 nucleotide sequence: TGTGCCAGCAGTGAACCCGGCCTCATGGGGAATCAGCCCCAGCATTTT. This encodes CASSEPGLMGNQPQHF.

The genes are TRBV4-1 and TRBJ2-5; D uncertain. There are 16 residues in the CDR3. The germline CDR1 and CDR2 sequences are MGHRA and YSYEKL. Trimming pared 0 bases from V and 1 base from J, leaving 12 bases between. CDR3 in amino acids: CASSQERVGFQETQYF. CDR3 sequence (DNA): TGCGCCAGCAGCCAAGAAAGGGTTGGGTTCCAAGAGACCCAGTACTTC.

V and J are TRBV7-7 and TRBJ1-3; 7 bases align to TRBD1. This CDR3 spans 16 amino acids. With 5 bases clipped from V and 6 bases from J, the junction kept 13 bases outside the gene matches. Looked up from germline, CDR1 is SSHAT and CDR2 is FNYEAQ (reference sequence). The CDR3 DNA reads TGTGCCAGCAGCCCCTTTCCGGACAGGCAGACAAACACCATATATTTT. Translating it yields CASSPFPDRQTNTIYF.

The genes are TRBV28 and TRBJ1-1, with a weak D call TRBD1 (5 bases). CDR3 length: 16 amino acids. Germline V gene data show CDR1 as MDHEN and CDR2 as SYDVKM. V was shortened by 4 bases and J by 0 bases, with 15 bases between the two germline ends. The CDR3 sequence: CASSSMTEALNTEAFF. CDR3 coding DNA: TGTGCCAGCAGTTCAATGACAGAAGCGCTGAACACTGAAGCTTTCTTT.

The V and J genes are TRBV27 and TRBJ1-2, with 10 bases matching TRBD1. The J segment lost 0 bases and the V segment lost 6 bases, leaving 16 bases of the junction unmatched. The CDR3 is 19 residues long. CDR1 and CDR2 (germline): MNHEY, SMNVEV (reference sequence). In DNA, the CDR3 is TGTGCCAGCAGCCCTCGTCATCCGGGACAGGGGACAGCTAACTATGGCTACACCTTC. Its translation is CASSPRHPGQGTANYGYTF.

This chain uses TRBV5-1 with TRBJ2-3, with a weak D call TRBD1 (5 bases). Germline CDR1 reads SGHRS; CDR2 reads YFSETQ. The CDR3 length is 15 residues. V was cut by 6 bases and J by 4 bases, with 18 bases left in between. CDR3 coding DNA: TGCGCCAGCACGTCCCAGGGTCTTCCGGCAGATACGCAGTATTTT. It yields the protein CASTSQGLPADTQYF.

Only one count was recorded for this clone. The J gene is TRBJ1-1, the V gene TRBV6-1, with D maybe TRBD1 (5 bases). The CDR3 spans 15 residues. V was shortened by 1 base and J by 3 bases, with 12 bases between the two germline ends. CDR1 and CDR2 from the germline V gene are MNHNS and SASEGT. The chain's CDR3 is CASSEDEARDTEAFF. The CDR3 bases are TGTGCCAGCAGTGAAGACGAGGCCAGGGACACTGAAGCTTTCTTT.

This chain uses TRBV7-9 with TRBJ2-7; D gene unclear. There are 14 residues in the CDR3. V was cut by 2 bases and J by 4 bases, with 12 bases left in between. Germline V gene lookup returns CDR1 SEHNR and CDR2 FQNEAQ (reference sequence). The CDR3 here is CASSLQASAYEQYF. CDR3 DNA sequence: TGTGCCAGCAGCTTACAGGCTAGTGCTTACGAGCAGTACTTC. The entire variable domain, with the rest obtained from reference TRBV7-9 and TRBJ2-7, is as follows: DTGVSQNPRHKITKRGQNVTFRCDPISEHNRLYWYRQTLGQGPEFLTYFQNEAQLEKSRLLSDRFSAERPKGSFSTLEIQRTEQGDSAMYLCASSLQASAYEQYFGPGTRLTVT.

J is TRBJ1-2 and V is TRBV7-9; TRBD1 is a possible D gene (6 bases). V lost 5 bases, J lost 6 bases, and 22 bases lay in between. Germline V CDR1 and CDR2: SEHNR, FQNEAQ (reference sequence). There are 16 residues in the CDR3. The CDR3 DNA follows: TGTGCCAGCAGCCCATACCCTATCCGGACAGCCCATGGCTACACCTTC. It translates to CASSPYPIRTAHGYTF.